The 19 T cell receptor beta chains presented below share a single source sample, sequenced in a study of T cells after yellow fever vaccination. TCRdb independently ran MiXCR on the 5' RACE reads; one entry per CDR3 protein. The table has 450,000 to 650,000 distinct CDR3 sequences, roughly 12% seen once. The sequences come from PBMCs, collected on the day of the yellow fever booster vaccination. These receptors all come from a man in his thirties or forties who received the YFV17D yellow fever vaccine.

There are a few counts of this clonotype. The CDR3 region has the DNA TGCAGTGCTAGGTGGGGGCATCGGAACACCGGGGAGCTGTTTTTT. It encodes CSARWGHRNTGELFF. The chain is built from TRBV20-1 and TRBJ2-2; TRBD1 might be the D (6 bases). The V end was cut by 3 bases, the J end by 1 base, with 12 bases between. CDR3 length equals 15 residues. In germline, CDR1 is DFQATT, CDR2 SNEGSKA (reference sequence).

V gene TRBV20-1 combines with J gene TRBJ2-2; the D gene is possibly TRBD2 (5 bases). Germline V gene data show CDR1 as DFQATT and CDR2 as SNEGSKA (reference sequence). The CDR3 totals 14 residues. With 5 bases removed from V and 2 bases from J, the gap between germline ends came to 12 bases. This chain's CDR3 is CSARGLANTGELFF. The CDR3 coding sequence is TGCAGTGCTCGAGGGCTAGCCAACACCGGGGAGCTGTTTTTT.

The chain joins TRBV30 to TRBJ2-1; D call uncertain. This CDR3 is 10 amino acids long. Trimming shortened V by 0 bases and J by 7 bases, and 1 base separated the two germline ends. From germline, CDR1 is GTSNPN and CDR2 SVGIG (reference sequence). CDR3 bases: TGTGCCTGGAGTGTAAATGAGCAGTTCTTC. Residues: CAWSVNEQFF.

This clonotype was picked up many times. An end of the junction does not agree with germline; a read error may underlie this. This chain links TRBV5-4 with TRBJ2-5; weak D call: TRBD2 (5 bases). There are 11 residues in the CDR3. Germline CDR1 reads SGHNT; CDR2 reads YYREEE (reference sequence). CDR3 coding DNA: TGCGCCAGCAGCGGCCAAGAGACCCAGTACTTC. Its protein is CASSGQETQYF.

This clonotype has just one count. The genes are TRBV20-1 and TRBJ1-5; TRBD1 agrees at 11 bases. The germline V gene has CDR1 DFQATT and CDR2 SNEGSKA (reference sequence). V lost 5 bases to trimming and J lost 7 bases; unmatched junction nucleotides: 7. This CDR3 is 14 amino acids long. Here the CDR3 DNA reads TGCAGTGCTCGGGACAGGGGGAAGGGACAGCCCCAGCATTTT. It is translated as CSARDRGKGQPQHF.

In its sample, this clonotype was seen a few times. The chain joins TRBV7-9 to TRBJ2-5; TRBD2 agrees at 7 bases. The CDR3 is 15 amino acids. Germline-derived CDR1 and CDR2 are SEHNR and FQNEAQ (reference sequence). V gave up 4 bases and J gave up 4 bases; unmatched junction bases: 9. The CDR3 spells CASSSPGEGRETQYF. Written as DNA, the CDR3 is TGTGCCAGCAGCTCGCCTGGGGAGGGGCGAGAGACCCAGTACTTC.

The table lists this clonotype with a few counts. The chain recombines TRBV6-1 with TRBJ2-3; 7 bases fit TRBD2. Losses at the gene ends were 2 bases for V and 3 bases for J; bases not matched to a gene: 14. Germline V CDR1 and CDR2: MNHNS, SASEGT. The CDR3 covers 18 residues. Here the CDR3 DNA reads TGTGCCAGCAGTGAAAGTGTTTGGGATTTCGGGGGGACAGATACGCAGTATTTT. The encoded protein is CASSESVWDFGGTDTQYF.

J is TRBJ2-2 and V is TRBV3-1; D is unresolved. V lost 3 bases to trimming and J lost 6 bases, with 8 bases between them. The CDR3 contains 13 residues. Germline lookup yields CDR1 LGHDT and CDR2 YNNKEL (reference sequence). DNA for the CDR3: TGTGCCAGCAGCCATCTGGATGCCGGGGAGCTGTTTTTT. Translating gives CASSHLDAGELFF.

Ten or more counts support this clonotype. The chain couples TRBV7-2 to TRBJ2-5; 14 bases align to TRBD2. The CDR3 has 16 residues. J lost 7 bases, V lost 4 bases, and 8 bases had no gene match. Germline V gives CDR1 SGHTA, CDR2 FQGNSA. DNA of the CDR3: TGTGCCAGCAGCTCCAAGGGACTAGCGGGAGACGTGACCCAGTACTTC. Translating gives CASSSKGLAGDVTQYF.

This clonotype was picked up a small number of times. This chain's CDR3 is CSARGGGHGYTF. The CDR3 DNA follows: TGCAGTGCTAGGGGTGGGGGCCATGGCTACACCTTC. The chain joins TRBV20-1 to TRBJ1-2; a possible D gene is TRBD1 (6 bases). The CDR3 runs 12 residues. The V end lost 3 bases, the J end lost 6 bases, and 11 bases lay between the germline ends. Germline V gene lookup returns CDR1 DFQATT and CDR2 SNEGSKA (reference sequence).

This clonotype has only a few counts. The rearrangement uses TRBV15 and TRBJ2-3, with a weak D call TRBD2 (6 bases). Germline CDR1 and CDR2: LNHNV and YYDKDF (reference sequence). Trimming cost V 6 bases and J 2 bases, with 12 bases left between them. There are 14 residues in the CDR3. The CDR3 DNA follows: TGTGCCACCAGGCGAGCGGGTGACACAGATACGCAGTATTTT. Its translation is CATRRAGDTDTQYF.

This clonotype occurred a few times. The chain uses TRBV28 and TRBJ2-3; 8 bases line up with TRBD1. Looked up from germline, CDR1 is MDHEN and CDR2 is SYDVKM. Germline trimming cut 3 bases from V and 4 bases from J; bases unmatched to any gene: 6. This CDR3 is 15 amino acids long. The CDR3 DNA reads as TGTGCCAGCAGTTTCCCGGACAGGGAGGCAGATACGCAGTATTTT. It translates to CASSFPDREADTQYF.

This clonotype was counted a few times. The chain combines TRBV5-1 with TRBJ2-2; 9 bases match TRBD2. This CDR3 has 19 residues. Germline V gene data show CDR1 as SGHRS and CDR2 as YFSETQ. Unmatched junction bases numbered 11, after V lost 2 bases and J lost 0 bases. The CDR3 coding sequence is TGCGCCAGCAGCTTTTTAGGGCTAGCGGGAAGCTCGAACACCGGGGAGCTGTTTTTT. This codes for CASSFLGLAGSSNTGELFF.

V and J are TRBV5-1 and TRBJ1-4; a possible D gene is TRBD1 (6 bases). Germline lookup yields CDR1 SGHRS and CDR2 YFSETQ. Trimming took off 4 bases at V and 8 bases at J, with 15 bases between the two ends. This CDR3 has 14 amino acids. CDR3 bases: TGCGCCAGCAGCCCCACAGGGACGGTGGAAAAACTGTTTTTT. It yields the protein CASSPTGTVEKLFF.

V and J are TRBV24-1 and TRBJ2-4, with 8 bases aligning to TRBD1. The CDR3 extends over 17 amino acids. V lost 4 bases, J lost 0 bases, and 7 bases stayed unmatched. Germline CDR1 is KGHDR and CDR2 is SFDVKD. In nucleotides, the CDR3 is TGTGCCACCAGTGAGACAGGGGCGCTACTAGCCAAAAACATTCAGTACTTC. Translation gives CATSETGALLAKNIQYF.

This clonotype appeared a few times. The rearrangement joins TRBV12-3 or TRBV12-4 to TRBJ2-7, with D perhaps matching TRBD1 (5 bases). Trimming shortened V by 7 bases and J by 2 bases, and 12 bases separated the two germline ends. CDR3 length: 13 residues. The CDR3 spells CASMITGPYEQYF. For the CDR3, the DNA is TGTGCCAGCATGATAACAGGACCCTACGAGCAGTACTTC.

There are a few counts of this clonotype. J is TRBJ1-5 and V is TRBV6-5, with a weak D call TRBD1 (5 bases). V was trimmed by 4 bases and J by 4 bases, leaving 14 bases between them. The CDR3 extends over 15 amino acids. The germline V gene encodes CDR1 MNHEY and CDR2 SVGAGI. The CDR3 spells CASSSAARGNQPQHF. The CDR3 DNA sequence: TGTGCCAGCAGTTCGGCCGCCCGGGGGAATCAGCCCCAGCATTTT.

This clonotype has more than one count but fewer than ten. The rearrangement uses TRBV5-5 and TRBJ1-3; the D gene is possibly TRBD1 (5 bases). Trimming pared 4 bases from V and 4 bases from J, leaving 12 bases between. Germline assignment: CDR1 SGHKS and CDR2 YYEKEE (reference sequence). This CDR3 contains 14 residues. CDR3 sequence (DNA): TGTGCCAGCAGCCCTCAGGGTCGCGGAAACACCATATATTTT. Protein sequence: CASSPQGRGNTIYF.

This clonotype was observed at least ten times. The rearrangement joins TRBV25-1 to TRBJ2-5, with 8 positions matching TRBD2. The J segment lost 1 base and the V segment lost 6 bases, leaving 7 bases of the junction unmatched. This CDR3 contains 15 residues. Per the germline V gene, CDR1 is MGHDK and CDR2 is SYGVNS. The CDR3 spells CASSTRTSPQETQYF. The CDR3 nucleotides read TGTGCCAGCAGCACCCGGACTAGCCCCCAAGAGACCCAGTACTTC. The full variable domain, its missing parts supplied by reference TRBV25-1 and TRBJ2-5, is EADIYQTPRYLVIGTGKKITLECSQTMGHDKMYWYQQDPGMELHLIHYSYGVNSTEKGDLSSESTVSRIRTEHFPLTLESARPSHTSQYLCASSTRTSPQETQYFGPGTRLLVL.